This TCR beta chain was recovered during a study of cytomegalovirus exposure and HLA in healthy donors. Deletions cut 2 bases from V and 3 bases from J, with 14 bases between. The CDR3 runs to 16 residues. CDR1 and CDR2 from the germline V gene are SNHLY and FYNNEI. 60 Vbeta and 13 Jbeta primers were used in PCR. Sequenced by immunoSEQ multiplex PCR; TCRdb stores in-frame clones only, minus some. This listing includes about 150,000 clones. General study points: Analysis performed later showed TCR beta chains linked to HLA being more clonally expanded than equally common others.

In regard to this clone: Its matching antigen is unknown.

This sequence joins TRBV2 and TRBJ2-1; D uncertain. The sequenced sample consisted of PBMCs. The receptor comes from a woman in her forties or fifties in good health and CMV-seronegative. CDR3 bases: TGTGCCAGCAGTGAACTTACTTCTCACCTCTACAATGAGCAGTTCTTC. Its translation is CASSELTSHLYNEQFF.